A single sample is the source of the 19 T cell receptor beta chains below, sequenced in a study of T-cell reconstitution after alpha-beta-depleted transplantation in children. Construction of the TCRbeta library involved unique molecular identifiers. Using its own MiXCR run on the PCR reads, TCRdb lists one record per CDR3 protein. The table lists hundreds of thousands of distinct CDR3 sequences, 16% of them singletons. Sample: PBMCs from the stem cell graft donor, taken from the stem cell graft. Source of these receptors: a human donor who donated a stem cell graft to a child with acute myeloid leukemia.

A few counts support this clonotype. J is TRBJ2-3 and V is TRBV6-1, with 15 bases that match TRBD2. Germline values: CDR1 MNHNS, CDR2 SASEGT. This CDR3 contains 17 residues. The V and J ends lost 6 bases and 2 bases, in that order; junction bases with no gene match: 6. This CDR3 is CASSGTSGGINTDTQYF. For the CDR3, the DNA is TGTGCCAGCAGCGGGACTAGCGGGGGGATTAACACAGATACGCAGTATTTT.

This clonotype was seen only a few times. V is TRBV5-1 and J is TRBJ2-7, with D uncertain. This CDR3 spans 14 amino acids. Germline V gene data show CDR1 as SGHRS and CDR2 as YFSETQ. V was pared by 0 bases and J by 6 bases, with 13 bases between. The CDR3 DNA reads TGCGCCAGCAGCTTGGGAGCCACCTTCCCCGAGCAGTACTTC. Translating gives CASSLGATFPEQYF.

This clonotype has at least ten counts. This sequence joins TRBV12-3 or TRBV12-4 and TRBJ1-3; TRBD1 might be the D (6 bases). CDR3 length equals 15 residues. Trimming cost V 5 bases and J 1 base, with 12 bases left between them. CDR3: CASSTTGLSGNTIYF. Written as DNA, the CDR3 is TGTGCCAGCAGTACCACAGGGTTGTCTGGAAACACCATATATTTT.

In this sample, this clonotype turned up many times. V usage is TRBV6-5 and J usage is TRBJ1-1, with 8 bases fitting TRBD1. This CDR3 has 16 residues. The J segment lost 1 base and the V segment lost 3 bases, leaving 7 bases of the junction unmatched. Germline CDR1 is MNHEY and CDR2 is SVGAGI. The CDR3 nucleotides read TGTGCCAGCAGTTATCCACCTGGACAGGGGAACACTGAAGCTTTCTTT. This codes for CASSYPPGQGNTEAFF.

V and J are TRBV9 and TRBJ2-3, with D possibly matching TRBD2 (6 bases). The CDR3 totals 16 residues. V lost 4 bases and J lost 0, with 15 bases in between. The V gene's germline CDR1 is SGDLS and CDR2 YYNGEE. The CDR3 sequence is CASSPWTGLSTDTQYF. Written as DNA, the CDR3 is TGTGCCAGCAGCCCTTGGACGGGACTTAGCACAGATACGCAGTATTTT.

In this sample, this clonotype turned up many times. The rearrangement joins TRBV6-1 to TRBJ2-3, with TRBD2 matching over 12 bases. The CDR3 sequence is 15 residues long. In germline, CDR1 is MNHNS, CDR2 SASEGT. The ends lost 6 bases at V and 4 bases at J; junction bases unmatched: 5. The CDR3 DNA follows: TGTGCCAGCAGGGGACTAGCGGGTCGATCAGATACGCAGTATTTT. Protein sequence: CASRGLAGRSDTQYF.

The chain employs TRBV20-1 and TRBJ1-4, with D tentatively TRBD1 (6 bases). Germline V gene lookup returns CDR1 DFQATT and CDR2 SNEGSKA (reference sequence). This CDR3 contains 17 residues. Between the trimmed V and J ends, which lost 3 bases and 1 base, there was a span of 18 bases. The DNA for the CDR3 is TGCAGTGCTAGCTTAACAGGGCTCGTTGAAACTAATGAAAAACTGTTTTTT. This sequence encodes CSASLTGLVETNEKLFF.

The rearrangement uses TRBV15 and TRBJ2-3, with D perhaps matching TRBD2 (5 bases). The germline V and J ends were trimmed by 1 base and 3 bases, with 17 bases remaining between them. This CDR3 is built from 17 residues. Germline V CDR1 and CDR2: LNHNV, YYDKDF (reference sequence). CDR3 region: CATSRASLRARTDTQYF. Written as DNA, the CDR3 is TGTGCCACCAGCAGAGCCTCCCTGCGGGCTCGAACAGATACGCAGTATTTT.

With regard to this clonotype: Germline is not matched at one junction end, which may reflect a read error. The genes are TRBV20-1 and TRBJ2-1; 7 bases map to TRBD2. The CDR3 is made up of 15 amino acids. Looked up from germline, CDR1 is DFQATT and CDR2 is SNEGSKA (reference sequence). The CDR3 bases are TGCAGTGCCAGAGACGGAGACCGGGGGGACAATGAGCAGTTCTTC. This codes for CSARDGDRGDNEQFF.

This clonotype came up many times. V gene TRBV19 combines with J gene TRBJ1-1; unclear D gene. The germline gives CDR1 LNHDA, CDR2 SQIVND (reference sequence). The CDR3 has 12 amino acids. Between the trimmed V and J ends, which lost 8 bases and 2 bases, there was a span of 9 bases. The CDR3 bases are TGTGCCAGTTTGGCCCTCAACACTGAAGCTTTCTTT. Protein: CASLALNTEAFF. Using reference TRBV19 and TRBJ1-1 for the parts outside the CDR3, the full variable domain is DGGITQSPKYLFRKEGQNVTLSCEQNLNHDAMYWYRQDPGQGLRLIYYSQIVNDFQKGDIAEGYSVSREKKESFPLTVTSAQKNPTAFYLCASLALNTEAFFGQGTRLTVV.

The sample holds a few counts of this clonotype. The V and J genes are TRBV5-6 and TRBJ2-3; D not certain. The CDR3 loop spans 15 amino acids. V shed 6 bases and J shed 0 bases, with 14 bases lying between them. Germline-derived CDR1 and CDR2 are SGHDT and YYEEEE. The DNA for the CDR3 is TGTGCCAGCACCATCGTTAGTCCTAGCACAGATACGCAGTATTTT. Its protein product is CASTIVSPSTDTQYF.

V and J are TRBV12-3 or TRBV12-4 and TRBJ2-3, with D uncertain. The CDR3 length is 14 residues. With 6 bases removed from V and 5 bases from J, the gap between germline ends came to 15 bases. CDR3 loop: CASRVGSAKDTQYF. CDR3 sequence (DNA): TGTGCCAGCAGGGTCGGGTCAGCTAAAGATACGCAGTATTTT.

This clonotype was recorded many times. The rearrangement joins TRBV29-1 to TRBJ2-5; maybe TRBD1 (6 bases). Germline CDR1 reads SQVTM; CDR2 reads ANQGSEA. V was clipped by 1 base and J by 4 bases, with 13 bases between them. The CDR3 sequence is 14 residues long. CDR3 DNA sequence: TGCAGCGTTGAAGCGCAGGGGTGGGGAGAGACCCAGTACTTC. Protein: CSVEAQGWGETQYF.

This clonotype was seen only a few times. The CDR3 loop is CASSLGAGGLQETQYF. In DNA, the CDR3 is TGTGCCAGCAGTTTAGGAGCGGGGGGGCTCCAAGAGACCCAGTACTTC. The chain uses TRBV12-3 or TRBV12-4 and TRBJ2-5; 10 bases are shared with TRBD2. V lost 1 base, J lost 1 base, and 3 bases stayed unmatched. The CDR3 is 16 residues long.

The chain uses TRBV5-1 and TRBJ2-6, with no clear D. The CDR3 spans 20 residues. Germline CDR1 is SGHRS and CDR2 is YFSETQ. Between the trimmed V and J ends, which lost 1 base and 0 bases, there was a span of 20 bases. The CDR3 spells CASSLSMARVLSSGANVLTF. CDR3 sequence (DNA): TGCGCCAGCAGCTTGAGCATGGCCCGGGTTTTGAGCTCTGGGGCCAACGTCCTGACTTTC.

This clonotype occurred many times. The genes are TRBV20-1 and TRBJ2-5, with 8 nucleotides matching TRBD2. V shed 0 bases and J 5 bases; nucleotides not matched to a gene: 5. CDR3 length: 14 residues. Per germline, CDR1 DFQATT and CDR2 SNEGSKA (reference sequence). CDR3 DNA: TGCAGTGCTAGAGATACTCGGGGGGGCGAGACCCAGTACTTC. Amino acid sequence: CSARDTRGGETQYF.

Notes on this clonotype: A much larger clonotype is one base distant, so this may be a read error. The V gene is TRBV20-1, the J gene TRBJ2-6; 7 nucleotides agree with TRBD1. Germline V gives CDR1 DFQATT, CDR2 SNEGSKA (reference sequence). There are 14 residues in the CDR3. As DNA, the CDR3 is TGCAGTGCTAGAACAGGGGCCGGGGCCAACGCCCTGACTTTC. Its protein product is CSARTGAGANALTF.

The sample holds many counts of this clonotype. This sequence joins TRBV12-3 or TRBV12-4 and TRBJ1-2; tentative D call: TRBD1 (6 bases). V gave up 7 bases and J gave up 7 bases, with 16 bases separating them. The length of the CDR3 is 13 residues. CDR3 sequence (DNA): TGTGCCAGCAAGCCGGGGGGGCCTGGTGGCTACACCTTC. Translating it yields CASKPGGPGGYTF.

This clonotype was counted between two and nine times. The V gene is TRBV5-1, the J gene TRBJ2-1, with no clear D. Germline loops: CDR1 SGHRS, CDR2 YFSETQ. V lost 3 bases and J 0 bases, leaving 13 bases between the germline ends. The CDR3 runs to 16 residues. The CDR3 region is CASSSSPQSSYNEQFF. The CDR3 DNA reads TGCGCCAGCAGCTCGAGTCCCCAAAGCTCCTACAATGAGCAGTTCTTC.